The 7 T cell receptor beta chains given below trace back to one sample, sequenced in a study of tumor T cells in aggressive B-cell lymphoma. The repertoire was sequenced with immunoSEQ multiplex PCR; TCRdb's copy has only in-frame clones and lacks some. The profile shows about 7,900 clones, over 80% of them singletons. The material sequenced was tumor tissue. Every receptor here comes from an adult with diffuse large B cell lymphoma.

The chain links TRBV6-1 to TRBJ1-4; 8 bases match TRBD1. Losses at the gene ends were 7 bases for V and 7 bases for J; bases not matched to a gene: 8. This CDR3 is built from 14 residues. CDR1 is MNHNS and CDR2 is SASEGT in the germline V gene. CDR3 loop: CASIQGAWGEKLFF. The CDR3 DNA reads TGTGCCAGCATCCAGGGGGCTTGGGGTGAAAAACTGTTTTTT.

V and J are TRBV1 and TRBJ1-1; TRBD1 is taken as the D call from the table, unchecked against the DNA. TRBV1 is a known pseudogene. The CDR3 totals 20 residues. The CDR3 loop reads CTSSQRDRTPGGLGCTEAFF. CDR3 DNA sequence: TGCACCAGCAGCCAGAGGGACAGGACCCCCGGTGGGTTGGGTTGCACTGAAGCTTTCTTT.

The V and J genes are TRBV6-1 and TRBJ1-5; 9 bases match TRBD1. The J segment lost 10 bases and the V segment lost 5 bases, leaving 12 bases of the junction unmatched. Germline V lookup: CDR1 MNHNS, CDR2 SASEGT. The CDR3 length is 15 residues. This chain's CDR3 is CASSSLQGAGRPQHF. The CDR3 DNA follows: TGTGCCAGCAGTTCTCTACAGGGGGCCGGTCGTCCCCAGCATTTT.

This clone was counted a few times. V gene TRBV15 combines with J gene TRBJ1-2; D unresolved. Trimming stripped 0 bases from V and 8 bases from J, with 19 bases between. CDR3 length equals 16 residues. Per germline, CDR1 LNHNV and CDR2 YYDKDF (reference sequence). This CDR3 is CATSRERSRRMGGYTF. The CDR3 DNA follows: TGTGCCACCAGCAGAGAGCGGAGTCGGAGGATGGGGGGCTACACCTTC.

The V and J genes are TRBV7-2 and TRBJ1-2; TRBD1 matches 9 bases. V was pared by 4 bases and J by 4 bases, with 1 base of the junction left unmatched. CDR1 is SGHTA, CDR2 FQGNSA, per germline. This CDR3 has 13 amino acids. CDR3 sequence reads: CASSSTGGYGYTF. The CDR3 DNA sequence: TGTGCCAGCAGCTCGACAGGGGGCTATGGCTACACCTTC.

The V and J genes are TRBV9 and TRBJ1-2; 9 bases line up with TRBD1. J gave up 4 bases and V 3 bases, and 7 bases lay outside the gene matches. Per the germline V gene, CDR1 is SGDLS and CDR2 is YYNGEE. This CDR3 spans 15 amino acids. The CDR3 is CASSGTQGASYGYTF. DNA for the CDR3: TGTGCCAGCAGCGGGACACAGGGGGCTAGCTATGGCTACACCTTC.

To note about this clone: Additional DNA sequences in this sample encode the identical CDR3. The chain couples TRBV6-5 to TRBJ2-2, with D possibly matching TRBD2 (5 bases). V dropped 6 bases and J dropped 5 bases, with 10 bases sitting between them. The CDR3 extends over 13 amino acids. Per germline, CDR1 MNHEY and CDR2 SVGAGI. In DNA, the CDR3 is TGTGCCAGCAGGGAGGTGTATACCGGGGAGCTGTTTTTT. The encoded protein is CASREVYTGELFF.